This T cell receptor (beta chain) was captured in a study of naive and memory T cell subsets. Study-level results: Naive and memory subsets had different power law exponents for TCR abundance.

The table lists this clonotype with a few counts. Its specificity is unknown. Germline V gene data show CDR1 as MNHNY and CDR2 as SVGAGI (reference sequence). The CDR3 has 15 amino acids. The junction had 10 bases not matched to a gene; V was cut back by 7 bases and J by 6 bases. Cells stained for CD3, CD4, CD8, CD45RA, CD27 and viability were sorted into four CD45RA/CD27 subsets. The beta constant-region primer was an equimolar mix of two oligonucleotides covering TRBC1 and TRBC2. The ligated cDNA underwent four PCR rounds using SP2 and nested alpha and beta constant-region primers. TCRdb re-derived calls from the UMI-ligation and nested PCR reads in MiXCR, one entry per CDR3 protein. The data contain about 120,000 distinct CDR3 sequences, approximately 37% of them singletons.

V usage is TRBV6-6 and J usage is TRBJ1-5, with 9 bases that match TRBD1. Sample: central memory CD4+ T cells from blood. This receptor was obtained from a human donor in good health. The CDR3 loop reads CASTYNRGPGQPQHF. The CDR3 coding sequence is TGTGCCAGCACCTACAACAGGGGGCCGGGTCAGCCCCAGCATTTT.